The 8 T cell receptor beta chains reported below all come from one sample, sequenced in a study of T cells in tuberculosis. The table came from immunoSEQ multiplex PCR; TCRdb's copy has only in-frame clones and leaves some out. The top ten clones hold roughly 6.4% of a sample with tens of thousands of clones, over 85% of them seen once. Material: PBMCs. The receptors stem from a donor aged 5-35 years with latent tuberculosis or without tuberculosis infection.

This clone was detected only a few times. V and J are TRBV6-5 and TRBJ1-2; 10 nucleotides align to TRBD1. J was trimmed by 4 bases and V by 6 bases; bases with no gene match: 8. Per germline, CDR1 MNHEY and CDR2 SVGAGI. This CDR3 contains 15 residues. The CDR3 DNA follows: TGTGCCAGCAGCCCCCGAGGGGACAGGGGCTATGGCTACACCTTC. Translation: CASSPRGDRGYGYTF.

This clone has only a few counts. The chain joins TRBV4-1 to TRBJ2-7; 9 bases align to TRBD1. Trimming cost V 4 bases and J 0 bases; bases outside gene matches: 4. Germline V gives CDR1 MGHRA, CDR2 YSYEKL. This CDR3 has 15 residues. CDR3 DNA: TGCGCCAGCAGCCGAGGGACAGGGAGCTCCTACGAGCAGTACTTC. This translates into CASSRGTGSSYEQYF.

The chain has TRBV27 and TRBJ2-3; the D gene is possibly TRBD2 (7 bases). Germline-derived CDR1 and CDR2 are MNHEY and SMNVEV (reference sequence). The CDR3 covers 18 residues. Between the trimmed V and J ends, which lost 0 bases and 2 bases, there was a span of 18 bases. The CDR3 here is CASSLSYGGGLNTDTQYF. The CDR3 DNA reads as TGTGCCAGCAGTTTATCATATGGGGGGGGCTTAAACACAGATACGCAGTATTTT.

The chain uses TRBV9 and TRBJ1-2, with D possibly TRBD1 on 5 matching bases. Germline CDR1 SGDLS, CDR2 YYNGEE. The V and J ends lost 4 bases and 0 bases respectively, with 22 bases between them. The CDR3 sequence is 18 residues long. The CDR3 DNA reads TGTGCCAGCAGCACACACGGGGGGATTAACCCAGCTAACTATGGCTACACCTTC. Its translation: CASSTHGGINPANYGYTF.

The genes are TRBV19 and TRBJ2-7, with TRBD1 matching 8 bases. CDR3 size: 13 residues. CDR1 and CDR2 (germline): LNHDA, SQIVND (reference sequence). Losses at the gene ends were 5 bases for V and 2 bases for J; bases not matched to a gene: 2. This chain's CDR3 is CASSGTGTYEQYF. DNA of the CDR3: TGTGCCAGTAGTGGGACAGGAACCTACGAGCAGTACTTC.

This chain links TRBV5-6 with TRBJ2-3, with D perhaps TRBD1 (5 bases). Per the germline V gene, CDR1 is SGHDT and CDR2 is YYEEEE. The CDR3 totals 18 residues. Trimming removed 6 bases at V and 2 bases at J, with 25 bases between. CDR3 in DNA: TGTGCCAGCATCCCCGCCCCCACGACAGAGACCGCCACAGATACGCAGTATTTT. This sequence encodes CASIPAPTTETATDTQYF.

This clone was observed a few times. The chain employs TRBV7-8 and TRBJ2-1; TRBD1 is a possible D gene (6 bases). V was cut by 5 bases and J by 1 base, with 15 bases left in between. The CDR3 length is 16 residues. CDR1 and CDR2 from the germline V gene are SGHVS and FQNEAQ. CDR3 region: CASSKHRVASYNEQFF. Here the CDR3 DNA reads TGTGCCAGCAGCAAGCACAGGGTCGCATCCTACAATGAGCAGTTCTTC. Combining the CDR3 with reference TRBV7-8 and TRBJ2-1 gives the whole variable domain GAGVSQSPRYKVAKRGQDVALRCDPISGHVSLFWYQQALGQGPEFLTYFQNEAQLDKSGLPSDRFFAERPEGSVSTLKIQRTQQEDSAVYLCASSKHRVASYNEQFFGPGTRLTVL.

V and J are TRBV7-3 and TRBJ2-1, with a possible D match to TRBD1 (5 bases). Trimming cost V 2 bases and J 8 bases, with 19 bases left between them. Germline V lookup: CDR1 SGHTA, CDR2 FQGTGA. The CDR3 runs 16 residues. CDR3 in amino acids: CASSLQGRGSSDEQFF. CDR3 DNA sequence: TGTGCCAGCAGCTTACAGGGTAGGGGTTCTTCAGATGAGCAGTTCTTC.